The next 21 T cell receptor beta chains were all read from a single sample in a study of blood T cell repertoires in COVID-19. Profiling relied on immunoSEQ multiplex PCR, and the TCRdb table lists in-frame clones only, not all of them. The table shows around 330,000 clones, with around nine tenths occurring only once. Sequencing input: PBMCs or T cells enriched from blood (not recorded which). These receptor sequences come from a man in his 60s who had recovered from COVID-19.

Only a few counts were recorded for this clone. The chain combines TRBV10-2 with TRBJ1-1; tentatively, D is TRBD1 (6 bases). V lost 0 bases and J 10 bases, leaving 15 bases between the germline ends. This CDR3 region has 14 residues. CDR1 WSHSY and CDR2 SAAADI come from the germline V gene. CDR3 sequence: CASSESGRGKGAFF. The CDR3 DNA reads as TGCGCCAGCAGTGAGTCAGGCAGGGGCAAAGGAGCTTTCTTT.

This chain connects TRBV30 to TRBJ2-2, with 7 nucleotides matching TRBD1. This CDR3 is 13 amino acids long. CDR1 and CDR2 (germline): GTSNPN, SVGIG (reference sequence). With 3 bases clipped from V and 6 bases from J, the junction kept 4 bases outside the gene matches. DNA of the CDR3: TGTGCCTGGAGGGAACAGGGGCCCGGGGAGCTGTTTTTT. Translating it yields CAWREQGPGELFF.

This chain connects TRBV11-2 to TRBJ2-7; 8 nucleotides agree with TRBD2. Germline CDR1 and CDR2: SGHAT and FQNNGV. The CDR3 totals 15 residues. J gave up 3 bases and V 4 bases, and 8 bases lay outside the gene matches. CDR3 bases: TGTGCCAGCAGCTCCCGACTAGCGAAGATCTACGAGCAGTACTTC. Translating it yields CASSSRLAKIYEQYF.

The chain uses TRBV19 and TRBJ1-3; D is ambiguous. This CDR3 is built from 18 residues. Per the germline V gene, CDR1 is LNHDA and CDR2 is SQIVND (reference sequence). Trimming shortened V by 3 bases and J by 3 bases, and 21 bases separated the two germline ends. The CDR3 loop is CASSILYISGRYGNTIYF. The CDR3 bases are TGTGCCAGTAGTATTCTTTATATCTCGGGGAGATATGGAAACACCATATATTTT.

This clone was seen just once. The CDR3 nucleotides read TGCAGCGCCGAGACTAGCGGGTCGACAGATACGCAGTATTTT. Its translation is CSAETSGSTDTQYF. The V call is TRBV29-1, the J call TRBJ2-3, with 10 bases fitting TRBD2. This CDR3 has 14 residues. Germline V gene sequence: CDR1 SQVTM, CDR2 ANQGSEA. Trimming at V came to 7 bases and at J to 3 bases, leaving 7 bases not matched to a gene.

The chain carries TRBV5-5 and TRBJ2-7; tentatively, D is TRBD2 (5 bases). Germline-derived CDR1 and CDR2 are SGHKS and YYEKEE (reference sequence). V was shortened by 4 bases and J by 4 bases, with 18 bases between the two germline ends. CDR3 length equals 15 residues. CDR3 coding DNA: TGTGCCAGCAGCCGCGGCATGGGAGCCGTTTACGAGCAGTACTTC. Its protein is CASSRGMGAVYEQYF.

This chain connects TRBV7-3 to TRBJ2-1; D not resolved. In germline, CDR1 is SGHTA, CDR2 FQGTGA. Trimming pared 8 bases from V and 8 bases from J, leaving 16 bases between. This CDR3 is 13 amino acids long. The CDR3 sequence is CASARSPSDEQFF. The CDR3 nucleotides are TGTGCCAGCGCCAGGTCCCCCTCCGATGAGCAGTTCTTC.

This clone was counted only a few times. The CDR3 nucleotides read TGTGCCAGCAGCGTTCTCCTAGCGGGAGGGGAAGATACGCAGTATTTT. It is translated as CASSVLLAGGEDTQYF. The rearrangement uses TRBV6-2 or TRBV6-3 and TRBJ2-3; 12 nucleotides agree with TRBD2. This CDR3 has 16 amino acids. Germline CDR1 MNHEY, CDR2 SVGEGT. J gave up 5 bases and V 6 bases, and 9 bases lay outside the gene matches.

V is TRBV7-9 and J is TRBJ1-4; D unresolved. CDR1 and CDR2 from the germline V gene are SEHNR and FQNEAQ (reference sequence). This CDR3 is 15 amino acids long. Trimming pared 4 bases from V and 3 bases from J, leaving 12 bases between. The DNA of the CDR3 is TGTGCCAGCAGCTCGGCTGACAACTCTAATGAAAAACTGTTTTTT. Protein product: CASSSADNSNEKLFF.

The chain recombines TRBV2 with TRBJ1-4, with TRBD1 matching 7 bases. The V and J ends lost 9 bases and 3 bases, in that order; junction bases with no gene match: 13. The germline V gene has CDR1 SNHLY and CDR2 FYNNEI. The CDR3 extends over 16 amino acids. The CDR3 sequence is CARETGTGVANEKLFF. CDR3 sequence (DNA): TGTGCCAGAGAGACAGGGACGGGAGTCGCTAATGAAAAACTGTTTTTT.

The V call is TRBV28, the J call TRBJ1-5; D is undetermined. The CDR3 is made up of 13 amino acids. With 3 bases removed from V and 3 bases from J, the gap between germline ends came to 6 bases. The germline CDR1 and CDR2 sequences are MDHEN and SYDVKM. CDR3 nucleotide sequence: TGTGCCAGCAGTTTTGGGCCCAATCAGCCCCAGCATTTT. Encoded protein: CASSFGPNQPQHF.

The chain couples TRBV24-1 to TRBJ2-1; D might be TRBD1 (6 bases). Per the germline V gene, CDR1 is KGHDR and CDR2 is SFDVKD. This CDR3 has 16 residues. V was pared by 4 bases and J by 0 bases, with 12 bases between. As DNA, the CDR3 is TGTGCCACCAGTGACGGAACAGGGTACTCCTACAATGAGCAGTTCTTC. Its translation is CATSDGTGYSYNEQFF.

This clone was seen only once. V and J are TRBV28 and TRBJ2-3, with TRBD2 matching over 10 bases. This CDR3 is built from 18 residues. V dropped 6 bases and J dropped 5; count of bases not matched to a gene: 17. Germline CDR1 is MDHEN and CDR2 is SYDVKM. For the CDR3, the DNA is TGTGCCAGCAGCCACCCACCGGAGGCTAGCGGGAGAGGAGATACGCAGTATTTT. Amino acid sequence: CASSHPPEASGRGDTQYF.

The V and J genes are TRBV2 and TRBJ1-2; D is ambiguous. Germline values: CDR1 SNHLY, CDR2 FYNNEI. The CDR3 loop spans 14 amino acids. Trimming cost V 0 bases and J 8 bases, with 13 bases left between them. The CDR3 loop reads CASSEAPGGGGYTF. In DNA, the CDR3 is TGTGCCAGCAGTGAAGCACCGGGAGGCGGGGGCTACACCTTC. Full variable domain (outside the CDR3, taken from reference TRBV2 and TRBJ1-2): EPEVTQTPSHQVTQMGQEVILRCVPISNHLYFYWYRQILGQKVEFLVSFYNNEISEKSEIFDDQFSVERPDGSNFTLKIRSTKLEDSAMYFCASSEAPGGGGYTFGSGTRLTVV.

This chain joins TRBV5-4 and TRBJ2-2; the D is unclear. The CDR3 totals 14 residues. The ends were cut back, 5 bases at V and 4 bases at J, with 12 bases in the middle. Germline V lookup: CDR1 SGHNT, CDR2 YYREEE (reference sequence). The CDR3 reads CASRRNPSTGELFF. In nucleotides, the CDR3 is TGTGCCAGCAGACGAAACCCTAGCACCGGGGAGCTGTTTTTT. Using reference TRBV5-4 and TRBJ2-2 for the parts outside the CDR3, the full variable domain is ETGVTQSPTHLIKTRGQQVTLRCSSQSGHNTVSWYQQALGQGPQFIFQYYREEENGRGNFPPRFSGLQFPNYSSELNVNALELDDSALYLCASRRNPSTGELFFGEGSRLTVL.

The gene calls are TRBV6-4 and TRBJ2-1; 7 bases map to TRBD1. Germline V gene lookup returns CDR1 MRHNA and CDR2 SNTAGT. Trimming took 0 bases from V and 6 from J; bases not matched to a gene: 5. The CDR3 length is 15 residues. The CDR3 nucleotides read TGTGCCAGCAGTGACTCGAGTGCAGGGGGCAATGAGCAGTTCTTC. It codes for CASSDSSAGGNEQFF.

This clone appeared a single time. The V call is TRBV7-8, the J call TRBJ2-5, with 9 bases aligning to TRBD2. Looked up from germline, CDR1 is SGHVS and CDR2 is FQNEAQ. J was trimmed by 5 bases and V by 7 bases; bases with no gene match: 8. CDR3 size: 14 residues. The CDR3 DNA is TGTGCCAGCATCCGCGGGAGGGCCTCGGAGACCCAGTACTTC. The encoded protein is CASIRGRASETQYF.

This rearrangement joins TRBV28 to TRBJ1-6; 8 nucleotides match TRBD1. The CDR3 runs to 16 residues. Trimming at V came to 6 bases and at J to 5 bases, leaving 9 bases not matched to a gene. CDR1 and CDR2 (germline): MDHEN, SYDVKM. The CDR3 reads CASSGTGGADNSPLHF. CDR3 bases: TGTGCCAGCAGCGGAACAGGGGGAGCCGATAATTCACCCCTCCACTTT.

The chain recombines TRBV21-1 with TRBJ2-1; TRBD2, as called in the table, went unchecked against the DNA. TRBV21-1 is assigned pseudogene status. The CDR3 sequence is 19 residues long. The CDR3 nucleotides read TGTGCCAGCAGCTCAGAGGTACGGGGGTGGGCCCGGTGCAACAATGAGCAGTTCTTC. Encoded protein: CASSSEVRGWARCNNEQFF.

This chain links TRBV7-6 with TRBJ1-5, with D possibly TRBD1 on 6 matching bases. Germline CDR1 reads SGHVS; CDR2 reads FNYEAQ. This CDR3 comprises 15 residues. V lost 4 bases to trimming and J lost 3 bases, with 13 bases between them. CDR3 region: CASSSFDRNNQPQHF. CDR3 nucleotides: TGTGCCAGCAGCTCTTTCGACAGGAACAATCAGCCCCAGCATTTT.

CDR3 sequence (DNA): TGCGCCAGCAGCTTAATTCCAGGGGGCCAAGAGACCCAGTACTTC. As protein: CASSLIPGGQETQYF. The chain joins TRBV5-1 to TRBJ2-5, with 7 bases fitting TRBD1. The CDR3 consists of 15 residues. The junction had 5 bases not matched to a gene; V was cut back by 2 bases and J by 1 base. In germline, CDR1 is SGHRS, CDR2 YFSETQ.